This T cell receptor beta chain derives from a study of shared clonotypes between healthy human individuals. General study findings and limits: The study drew on few donors, limiting represented genetic and exposure-history diversity. Blood was the only sampled material, and tissue repertoires likely differ.

On this clone itself: The antigen is not known.

Sequencing was performed with immunoSEQ multiplex PCR; in TCRdb, only in-frame clones are kept and a portion is missing. This sample carries hundreds of thousands of clones, around 80% of them seen once, and the ten largest clones take 12%. J was trimmed by 14 bases and V by 4 bases; bases with no gene match: 11. Germline CDR1 is SNHLY and CDR2 is FYNNEI. The CDR3 has 13 amino acids. Material: PBMCs. The chain has TRBV2 and TRBJ2-1; TRBD2 matches 7 bases. The TCR was taken from a woman aged 40 to 50 in good health. Some clones in this sample may be carry-over from other donors' samples. The CDR3 DNA reads as TGTGCCAGCAGTGTCGAGCGGGGCTCATTGGAGTTCTTC. This sequence encodes CASSVERGSLEFF.